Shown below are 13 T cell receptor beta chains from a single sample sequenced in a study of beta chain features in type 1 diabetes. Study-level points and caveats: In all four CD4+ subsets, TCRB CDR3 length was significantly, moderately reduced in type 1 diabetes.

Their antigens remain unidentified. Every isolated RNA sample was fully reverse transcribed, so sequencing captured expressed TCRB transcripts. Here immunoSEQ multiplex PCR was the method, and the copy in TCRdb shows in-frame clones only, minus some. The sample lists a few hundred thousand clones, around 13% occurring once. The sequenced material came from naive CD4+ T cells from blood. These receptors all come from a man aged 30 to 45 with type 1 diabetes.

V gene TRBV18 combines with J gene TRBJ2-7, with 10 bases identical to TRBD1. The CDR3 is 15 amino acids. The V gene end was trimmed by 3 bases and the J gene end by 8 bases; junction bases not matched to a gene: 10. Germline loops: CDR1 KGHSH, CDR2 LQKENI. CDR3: CASSPLPGQGSKQYF. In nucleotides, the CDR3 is TGTGCCAGCTCACCCCTCCCGGGACAGGGGAGCAAGCAGTACTTC.

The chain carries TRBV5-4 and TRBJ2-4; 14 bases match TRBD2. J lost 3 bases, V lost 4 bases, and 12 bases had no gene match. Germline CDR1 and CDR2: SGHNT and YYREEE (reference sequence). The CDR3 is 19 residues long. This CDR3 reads CASSAGTSGSLLVKNIQYF. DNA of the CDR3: TGTGCCAGCAGCGCTGGGACTAGCGGGAGTCTGTTGGTCAAAAACATTCAGTACTTC.

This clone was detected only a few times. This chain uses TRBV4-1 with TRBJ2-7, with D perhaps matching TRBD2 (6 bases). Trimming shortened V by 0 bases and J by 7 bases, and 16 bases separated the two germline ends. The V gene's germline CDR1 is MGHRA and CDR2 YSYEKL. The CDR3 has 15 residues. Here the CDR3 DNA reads TGCGCCAGCAGCCAAGAGAAACTAGCTACGGGGGAGCAGTACTTC. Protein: CASSQEKLATGEQYF.

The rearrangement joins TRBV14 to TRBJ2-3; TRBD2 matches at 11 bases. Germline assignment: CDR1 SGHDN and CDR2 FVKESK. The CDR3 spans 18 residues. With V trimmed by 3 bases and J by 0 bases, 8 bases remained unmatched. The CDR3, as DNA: TGTGCCAGCAGCCATCCCGGGACTAGCGGTACTAGCACAGATACGCAGTATTTT. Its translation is CASSHPGTSGTSTDTQYF. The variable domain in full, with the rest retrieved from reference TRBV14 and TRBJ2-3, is EAGVTQFPSHSVIEKGQTVTLRCDPISGHDNLYWYRRVMGKEIKFLLHFVKESKQDESGMPNNRFLAERTGGTYSTLKVQPAELEDSGVYFCASSHPGTSGTSTDTQYFGPGTRLTVL.

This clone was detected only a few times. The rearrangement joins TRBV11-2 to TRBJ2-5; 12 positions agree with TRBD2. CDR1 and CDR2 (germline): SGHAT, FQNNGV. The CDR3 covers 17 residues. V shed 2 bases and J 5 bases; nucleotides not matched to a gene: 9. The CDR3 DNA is TGTGCCAGCAGCTTATTCCTAGCGGGAGGGCCGGGGGAGACCCAGTACTTC. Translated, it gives CASSLFLAGGPGETQYF.

This CDR3 reads CSFYRVANTEAFF. CDR3 nucleotide sequence: TGCAGCTTTTACAGGGTGGCGAACACTGAAGCTTTCTTT. The chain has TRBV29-1 and TRBJ1-1; possible D gene TRBD1, 6 bases. From germline, CDR1 is SQVTM and CDR2 ANQGSEA. This CDR3 contains 13 residues. V was clipped by 8 bases and J by 1 base, with 14 bases between them.

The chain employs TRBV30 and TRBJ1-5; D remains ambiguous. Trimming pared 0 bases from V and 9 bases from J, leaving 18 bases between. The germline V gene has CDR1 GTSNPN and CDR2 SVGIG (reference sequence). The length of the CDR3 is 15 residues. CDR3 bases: TGTGCCTGGAGTGTACGGTCGCCCGGTCCGCGGCCCCAGCATTTT. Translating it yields CAWSVRSPGPRPQHF.

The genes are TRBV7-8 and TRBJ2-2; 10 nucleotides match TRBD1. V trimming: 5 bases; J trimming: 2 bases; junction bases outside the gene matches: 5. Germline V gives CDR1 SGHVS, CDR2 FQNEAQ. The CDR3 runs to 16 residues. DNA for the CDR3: TGTGCCAGCAGCCTGGGGACAGGGGTAAACACCGGGGAGCTGTTTTTT. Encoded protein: CASSLGTGVNTGELFF. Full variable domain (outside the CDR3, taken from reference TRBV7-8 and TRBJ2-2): GAGVSQSPRYKVAKRGQDVALRCDPISGHVSLFWYQQALGQGPEFLTYFQNEAQLDKSGLPSDRFFAERPEGSVSTLKIQRTQQEDSAVYLCASSLGTGVNTGELFFGEGSRLTVL.

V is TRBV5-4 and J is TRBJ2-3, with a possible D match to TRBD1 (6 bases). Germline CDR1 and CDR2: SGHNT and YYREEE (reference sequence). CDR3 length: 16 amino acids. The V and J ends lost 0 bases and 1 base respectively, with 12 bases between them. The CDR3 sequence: CASSLATGPRTDTQYF. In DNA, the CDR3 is TGTGCCAGCAGCTTGGCGACAGGACCACGCACAGATACGCAGTATTTT.

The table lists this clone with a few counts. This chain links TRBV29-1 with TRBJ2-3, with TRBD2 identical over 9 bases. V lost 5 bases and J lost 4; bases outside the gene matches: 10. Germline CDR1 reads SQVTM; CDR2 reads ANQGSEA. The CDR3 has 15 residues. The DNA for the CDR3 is TGCAGCGTTCCTCGCGGGGGGGCGGTAGCAGATACGCAGTATTTT. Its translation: CSVPRGGAVADTQYF.

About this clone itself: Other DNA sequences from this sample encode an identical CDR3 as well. In DNA, the CDR3 is TGTGCCAGCAGTTCGGGGGAGGCAGATACGCAGTATTTT. It translates to CASSSGEADTQYF. The chain couples TRBV6-6 to TRBJ2-3; maybe TRBD2 (6 bases). CDR3 size: 13 residues. Germline assignment: CDR1 MNHNY and CDR2 SVGAGI (reference sequence). V dropped 4 bases and J dropped 4 bases, with 9 bases sitting between them.

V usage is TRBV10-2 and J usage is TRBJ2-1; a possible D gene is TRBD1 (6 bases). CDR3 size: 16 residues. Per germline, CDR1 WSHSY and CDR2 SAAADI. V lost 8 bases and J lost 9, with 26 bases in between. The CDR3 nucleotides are TGCGCCAGCTGTTCCTCGACGGGGCCAGGGGCTGGTGAGCAGTTCTTC. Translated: CASCSSTGPGAGEQFF.

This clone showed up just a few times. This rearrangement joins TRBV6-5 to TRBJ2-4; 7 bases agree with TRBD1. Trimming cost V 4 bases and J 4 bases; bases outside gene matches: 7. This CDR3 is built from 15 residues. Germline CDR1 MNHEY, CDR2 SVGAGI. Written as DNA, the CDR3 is TGTGCCAGCAGTTTCGCCGGGACAGCAAAAAACATTCAGTACTTC. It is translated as CASSFAGTAKNIQYF.